Sequencing of this T cell receptor (beta chain) was carried out in a study of PD-L1 blockade in urothelial cancer. General study findings and limits: Below-median pretreatment blood TCR clonality predicted better survival.

The CDR3 has 18 residues. Germline CDR1 reads SGHTS; CDR2 reads YDEGEE. Trimming took 3 bases from V and 2 from J; bases not matched to a gene: 13. About this clone itself: The antigen remains undetermined.

The protocol was immunoSEQ multiplex PCR, while the TCRdb copy is restricted to in-frame clones and leaves out a portion. The data contain approximately 100,000 clones, roughly nine tenths of them singletons. Disease in patients was locally advanced or metastatic urothelial carcinoma. Sequences were derived from PBMCs, sampled around atezolizumab (anti-PD-L1) treatment. The rearrangement uses TRBV5-8 and TRBJ1-5, with TRBD1 identical over 8 bases. This clonotype originated in a woman over 75 with urothelial cancer. DNA for the CDR3: TGTGCCAGCAGCTCCTCTCGGACAGGGTCGGTCGGCAATCAGCCCCAGCATTTT. It codes for CASSSSRTGSVGNQPQHF. The full variable domain, with the rest looked up from reference TRBV5-8 and TRBJ1-5, is EAGVTQSPTHLIKTRGQQATLRCSPISGHTSVYWYQQALGLGLQFLLWYDEGEERNRGNFPPRFSGRQFPNYSSELNVNALELEDSALYLCASSSSRTGSVGNQPQHFGDGTRLSIL.